This TCR beta chain was recovered during a study of CD8 T cells in Susac syndrome. On the study more broadly: Of the sequenced Susac syndrome patients, six had active disease and eight were in remission. Points from the study as a whole: The CD4+ T cell repertoires that were profiled in Susac syndrome showed no clonal expansion.

Peripheral blood CD8+ and CD4+ T cells were profiled by TCR beta sequencing. Reverse transcription of roughly 0.5 to 1 ug RNA was carried out with random hexamers. A multiplex approach, immunoSEQ multiplex PCR, amplified TCR beta CDR3 across 54 Vbeta and 13 Jbeta. TCRdb fed the immunoSEQ multiplex PCR reads into MiXCR, producing one record per CDR3 protein. The sample carries about 140,000 distinct CDR3 sequences, around 95% recorded once. In regard to this clonotype: Its antigen is not known.

The CDR3 is made up of 13 amino acids. Germline V gene lookup returns CDR1 LGHDT and CDR2 YNNKEL (reference sequence). V lost 4 bases, J lost 3 bases, and 10 bases lay in between. This clonotype was obtained from a human donor with Susac syndrome. The chain carries TRBV3-1 and TRBJ2-7, with D possibly called TRBD1 or TRBD2 (6 bases each). Sample: CD4+ T cells from PBMCs. The CDR3 loop reads CASSRGDIYEQYF. The DNA of the CDR3 is TGTGCCAGCAGCCGCGGGGACATCTACGAGCAGTACTTC.